Following are 25 T cell receptor beta chains from one sample sequenced in a study of molecular identifiers for immune sequencing clone quantification. TCRdb analysed the PCR reads with MiXCR anew, one entry per CDR3 protein. The data hold roughly 630,000 distinct CDR3 sequences, with roughly 27% observed a single time. Sequencing used naive CD8+ T cells from blood, with Jurkat cell RNA spiked in. Subset described: FACS-sorted CD8+CD4-CCR7+CD45RA+ naive T cells. These receptor sequences come from a human donor in good health. Some libraries in this study had Jurkat cell RNA spiked in.

The chain recombines TRBV7-9 with TRBJ1-4; tentative D call: TRBD1 (6 bases). This CDR3 region has 15 residues. With 5 bases removed from V and 0 bases from J, the gap between germline ends came to 10 bases. In germline, CDR1 is SEHNR, CDR2 FQNEAQ (reference sequence). The CDR3 is CASSQGQTTNEKLFF. CDR3 in DNA: TGTGCCAGCAGCCAGGGACAAACAACTAATGAAAAACTGTTTTTT. Combining the CDR3 with reference TRBV7-9 and TRBJ1-4 gives the whole variable domain DTGVSQNPRHKITKRGQNVTFRCDPISEHNRLYWYRQTLGQGPEFLTYFQNEAQLEKSRLLSDRFSAERPKGSFSTLEIQRTEQGDSAMYLCASSQGQTTNEKLFFGSGTQLSVL.

This clonotype was seen at least ten times. The chain couples TRBV7-9 to TRBJ2-3; no clear D. The germline gives CDR1 SEHNR, CDR2 FQNEAQ (reference sequence). The length of the CDR3 is 14 residues. V lost 4 bases to trimming and J lost 2 bases, with 10 bases between them. This chain's CDR3 is CASSYSHNTDTQYF. Here the CDR3 DNA reads TGTGCCAGCAGCTACTCCCACAACACAGATACGCAGTATTTT.

This sequence joins TRBV5-1 and TRBJ2-5; TRBD2 aligns across 12 bases. The trim removed 4 bases at V and 9 bases at J, leaving 16 bases unmatched. Germline assignment: CDR1 SGHRS and CDR2 YFSETQ. The CDR3 totals 17 residues. The CDR3 is CASSPGLAGPTEESQYF. The DNA of the CDR3 is TGCGCCAGCAGCCCCGGACTAGCGGGGCCGACGGAGGAGTCCCAGTACTTC.

This chain connects TRBV27 to TRBJ2-2; D uncertain. The germline V gene encodes CDR1 MNHEY and CDR2 SMNVEV (reference sequence). The length of the CDR3 is 19 residues. Trimming took off 5 bases at V and 4 bases at J, with 26 bases between the two ends. CDR3 residues: CASSPHAPQSGEFTGELFF. CDR3 nucleotide sequence: TGTGCCAGCAGTCCCCATGCTCCCCAATCAGGCGAGTTCACCGGGGAGCTGTTTTTT.

In its sample, this clonotype was seen a few times. The rearrangement uses TRBV28 and TRBJ1-4; D might be TRBD1 (6 bases). The germline gives CDR1 MDHEN, CDR2 SYDVKM. This CDR3 has 16 residues. V was pared by 2 bases and J by 2 bases, with 12 bases between. CDR3: CASSLVRQVTNEKLFF. The CDR3 region has the DNA TGTGCCAGCAGTTTAGTACGACAGGTTACTAATGAAAAACTGTTTTTT. The entire variable domain, with the rest obtained from reference TRBV28 and TRBJ1-4, is as follows: DVKVTQSSRYLVKRTGEKVFLECVQDMDHENMFWYRQDPGLGLRLIYFSYDVKMKEKGDIPEGYSVSREKKERFSLILESASTNQTSMYLCASSLVRQVTNEKLFFGSGTQLSVL.

As concerns this clonotype: At one end, the junction sequence differs from germline, possibly due to a read error. The chain has TRBV5-3 and TRBJ1-1, with D unclear. TRBV5-3 has ORF status, its function being uncertain. The CDR3 runs 14 residues. The CDR3 reads CASSFRDRNTEAFF. The CDR3 DNA reads TGTGCCAGCAGCTTTAGGGATCGAAACACTGAAGCTTTCTTT.

Concerning this clonotype itself: This clone may be a read error of a much larger clone one base away. The chain uses TRBV25-1 and TRBJ1-1; D is uncertain. CDR3 length: 13 amino acids. CDR1 is MGHDK, CDR2 SYGVNS, per germline. CDR3: CASSETSNTEASF. DNA of the CDR3: TGTGCCAGCAGTGAAACCTCTAACACTGAAGCTTCCTTT.

This clonotype has at least ten counts. The chain combines TRBV6-5 with TRBJ2-5; D is uncertain. Per germline, CDR1 MNHEY and CDR2 SVGAGI. The CDR3 consists of 12 residues. Trimming took off 4 bases at V and 9 bases at J, with 12 bases between the two ends. This CDR3 reads CASSSHAVAQYF. The DNA of the CDR3 is TGTGCCAGCAGTTCCCATGCGGTGGCCCAGTACTTC.

A word on this clonotype: This may be a read error, as it is one base from a much larger clone. This chain uses TRBV7-9 with TRBJ2-7; D is perhaps TRBD1 (6 bases). The CDR3 covers 14 residues. Germline-derived CDR1 and CDR2 are SEHNR and FQNEAQ (reference sequence). DNA for the CDR3: TGTGACAGCAGCTCGGACTGGACAGTCGCCGAGCAGTACTTC. Its translation is CDSSSDWTVAEQYF.

This clonotype was counted ten times or more. Its ends do not fully match the called genes, so a read error is possible. V usage is TRBV4-1 and J usage is TRBJ2-6; 9 bases match TRBD1. Germline lookup yields CDR1 MGHRA and CDR2 YSYEKL. The CDR3 is 18 amino acids. For the CDR3, the DNA is TGCGCCAGCAGGCAAGCCGGGACAGGGCATCCTGGGGCCAACGTCCTGACTTTC. Translated: CASRQAGTGHPGANVLTF.

This sequence joins TRBV19 and TRBJ2-7; D gene uncertain. Trimming stripped 0 bases from V and 3 bases from J, with 12 bases between. Per the germline V gene, CDR1 is LNHDA and CDR2 is SQIVND (reference sequence). The CDR3 is 15 residues long. The CDR3 DNA follows: TGTGCCAGTAGTATAGATTCGCCGGCCCGCTACGAGCAGTACTTC. It encodes CASSIDSPARYEQYF.

This clonotype has a handful of counts. V gene TRBV19 combines with J gene TRBJ2-5, with D perhaps being TRBD1 or TRBD2 (6 bases each). The CDR3 has 15 amino acids. Germline V gene sequence: CDR1 LNHDA, CDR2 SQIVND (reference sequence). The V and J ends lost 2 bases and 2 bases respectively, with 12 bases between them. CDR3 in amino acids: CASSINGGVQETQYF. CDR3 bases: TGTGCCAGTAGTATAAACGGGGGCGTTCAAGAGACCCAGTACTTC.

Comments on this clonotype: Being one base from a much bigger clone, this may be a read error. V and J are TRBV5-3 and TRBJ2-7; D unresolved. TRBV5-3 is marked as an open reading frame, function uncertain. The CDR3 sequence is 15 residues long. CDR3 sequence reads: CVSSQEVLGRTEQYF. The CDR3 DNA follows: TGTGTCAGCAGCCAAGAAGTTCTTGGGCGGACCGAGCAGTACTTC.

This clonotype appeared a few times. This chain connects TRBV11-2 to TRBJ1-6; 8 bases match TRBD1. Germline CDR1 SGHAT, CDR2 FQNNGV. CDR3 length: 16 amino acids. Trimming removed 0 bases from V and 6 bases from J; junction bases left unmatched: 4. Written as DNA, the CDR3 is TGTGCCAGCAGCTTAGATCCAGGGGGCCCTAATTCACCCCTCCACTTT. This encodes CASSLDPGGPNSPLHF.

This clonotype was detected ten times or more. The gene calls are TRBV29-1 and TRBJ1-1; the D gene is possibly TRBD1 (5 bases). Germline CDR1 SQVTM, CDR2 ANQGSEA. The CDR3 spans 15 residues. Trimming cost V 0 bases and J 2 bases, with 13 bases left between them. The CDR3 here is CSVEDYRGRNTEAFF. DNA of the CDR3: TGCAGCGTTGAAGATTATAGGGGTCGAAACACTGAAGCTTTCTTT.

This clonotype was seen at least ten times. This rearrangement joins TRBV6-5 to TRBJ1-5; perhaps TRBD1 as D (6 bases). Germline V gene lookup returns CDR1 MNHEY and CDR2 SVGAGI. The V end lost 0 bases, the J end lost 7 bases, and 7 bases lay between the germline ends. This CDR3 is built from 13 residues. As DNA, the CDR3 is TGTGCCAGCAGTTACTCGGGGGCCCAGCCCCAGCATTTT. This sequence encodes CASSYSGAQPQHF.

This clonotype was detected many times. V is TRBV27 and J is TRBJ1-1; D perhaps matches TRBD1 (6 bases). Trimming took 2 bases from V and 6 from J, leaving 7 bases between them. CDR1 and CDR2 from the germline V gene are MNHEY and SMNVEV (reference sequence). The CDR3 runs to 12 residues. The CDR3 coding sequence is TGTGCCAGCAGTTTACCAGGGGCTGAAGCTTTCTTT. This encodes CASSLPGAEAFF.

This clonotype has a count of ten or more. The chain employs TRBV4-2 and TRBJ2-3; 7 bases are a match to TRBD2. After removal of 0 bases from V and 2 bases from J, the junction contained 2 bases not matched to a gene. The CDR3 has 15 residues. Germline CDR1 is LGHNA and CDR2 is YNFKEQ. The chain's CDR3 is CASSQEAGFTDTQYF. The CDR3 region has the DNA TGTGCCAGCAGCCAAGAAGCGGGATTCACAGATACGCAGTATTTT.

This clonotype was detected only a few times. A clone one base away is much larger, so this may be a read error. The rearrangement links TRBV4-1 to TRBJ2-3, with 7 bases lining up with TRBD2. The V gene's germline CDR1 is MGHRA and CDR2 YSYEKL. The CDR3 has 16 residues. This chain's CDR3 is CASSQDELAAVDTRYF. In nucleotides, the CDR3 is TGCGCCAGCAGCCAAGACGAGCTAGCGGCCGTGGATACGCGGTATTTT.

This clonotype appeared many times. The rearrangement uses TRBV7-6 and TRBJ2-1; D gene ambiguous. Trimming removed 1 base from V and 0 bases from J, with 7 bases in between. From germline, CDR1 is SGHVS and CDR2 FNYEAQ. This CDR3 is built from 15 residues. The CDR3: CASSLERSSYNEQFF. The CDR3 region has the DNA TGTGCCAGCAGCTTAGAACGGAGCTCCTACAATGAGCAGTTCTTC.

This chain links TRBV3-1 with TRBJ2-3; TRBD2 matches 11 bases. Germline lookup yields CDR1 LGHDT and CDR2 YNNKEL (reference sequence). Losses at the gene ends were 0 bases for V and 6 bases for J; bases not matched to a gene: 2. This CDR3 has 15 amino acids. The CDR3 sequence is CASSQELAGGDTQYF. As DNA, the CDR3 is TGTGCCAGCAGCCAAGAGTTAGCGGGGGGGGATACGCAGTATTTT.

Only one count was recorded for this clonotype. A much larger clone lies one base from this, so it may be a read error. The chain is built from TRBV28 and TRBJ1-1; D not certain. Per germline, CDR1 MDHEN and CDR2 SYDVKM. This CDR3 comprises 14 residues. The CDR3 nucleotides read TGTGCCGGCAGTTTATACAATACGGTTCTTGAAGCTTTCTTT. Translation gives CAGSLYNTVLEAFF.

This clonotype was detected ten times or more. The V and J genes are TRBV7-9 and TRBJ2-6; D is possibly TRBD1 (5 bases). The germline V and J ends were trimmed by 5 bases and 0 bases, with 14 bases remaining between them. The CDR3 has 17 amino acids. Germline CDR1 is SEHNR and CDR2 is FQNEAQ (reference sequence). The CDR3 region has the DNA TGTGCCAGCAGCCGATGGGGTGACAGCTCTGGGGCCAACGTCCTGACTTTC. This encodes CASSRWGDSSGANVLTF.

As to this clonotype: The junction departs from the called germline gene at one end, perhaps through a read error. The chain carries TRBV15 and TRBJ2-3; D gene ambiguous. Germline assignment: CDR1 LNHNV and CDR2 YYDKDF (reference sequence). CDR3 length equals 16 residues. CDR3 DNA: TGTACCACCAGCAGAGTCCCTCGTTCGTACACAGATACGCAGTATTTT. Protein sequence: CTTSRVPRSYTDTQYF.

This clonotype was recorded many times. J is TRBJ1-1 and V is TRBV4-1; D gene uncertain. CDR3 size: 15 residues. The V end was cut by 3 bases, the J end by 6 bases, with 17 bases between. From germline, CDR1 is MGHRA and CDR2 YSYEKL. The CDR3 DNA reads TGCGCCAGCAGCCAGGCCGGCGGCATTCAGGCTGAAGCTTTCTTT. Its protein product is CASSQAGGIQAEAFF.